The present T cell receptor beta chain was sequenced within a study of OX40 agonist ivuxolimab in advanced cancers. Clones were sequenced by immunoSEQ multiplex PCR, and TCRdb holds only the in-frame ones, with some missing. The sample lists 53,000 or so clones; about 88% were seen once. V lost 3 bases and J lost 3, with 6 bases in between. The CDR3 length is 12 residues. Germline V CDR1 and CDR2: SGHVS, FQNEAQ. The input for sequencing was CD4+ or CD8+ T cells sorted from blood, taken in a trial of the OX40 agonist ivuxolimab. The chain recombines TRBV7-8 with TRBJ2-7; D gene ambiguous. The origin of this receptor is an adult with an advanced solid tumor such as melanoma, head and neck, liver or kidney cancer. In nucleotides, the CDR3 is TGTGCCAGCAGCTTCATCAACTACGAGCAGTACTTC. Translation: CASSFINYEQYF.